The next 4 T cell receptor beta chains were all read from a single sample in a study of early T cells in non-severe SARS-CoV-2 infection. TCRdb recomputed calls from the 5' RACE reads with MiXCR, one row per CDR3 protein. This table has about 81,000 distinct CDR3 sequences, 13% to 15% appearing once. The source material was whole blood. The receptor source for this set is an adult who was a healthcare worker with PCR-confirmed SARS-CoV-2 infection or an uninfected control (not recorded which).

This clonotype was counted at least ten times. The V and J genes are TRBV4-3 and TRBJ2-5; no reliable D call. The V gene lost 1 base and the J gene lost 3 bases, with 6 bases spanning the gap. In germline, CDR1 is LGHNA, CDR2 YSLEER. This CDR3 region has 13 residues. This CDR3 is CASSQAPEETQYF. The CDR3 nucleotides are TGCGCCAGCAGCCAAGCCCCAGAAGAGACCCAGTACTTC.

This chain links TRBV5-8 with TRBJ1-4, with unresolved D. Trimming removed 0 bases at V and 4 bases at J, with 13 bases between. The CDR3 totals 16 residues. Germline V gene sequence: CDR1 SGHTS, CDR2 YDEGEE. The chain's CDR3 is CASSLAGETVNEKLFF. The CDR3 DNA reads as TGTGCCAGCAGCTTGGCCGGAGAGACGGTTAATGAAAAACTGTTTTTT. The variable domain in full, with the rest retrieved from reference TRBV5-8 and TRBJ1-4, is EAGVTQSPTHLIKTRGQQATLRCSPISGHTSVYWYQQALGLGLQFLLWYDEGEERNRGNFPPRFSGRQFPNYSSELNVNALELEDSALYLCASSLAGETVNEKLFFGSGTQLSVL.

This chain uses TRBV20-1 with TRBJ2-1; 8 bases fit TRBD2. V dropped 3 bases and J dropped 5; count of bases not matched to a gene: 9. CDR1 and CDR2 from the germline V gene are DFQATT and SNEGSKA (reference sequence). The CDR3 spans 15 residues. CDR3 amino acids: CSASRGSGDHNEQFF. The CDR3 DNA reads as TGCAGTGCTAGCAGGGGTAGCGGGGATCACAATGAGCAGTTCTTC.

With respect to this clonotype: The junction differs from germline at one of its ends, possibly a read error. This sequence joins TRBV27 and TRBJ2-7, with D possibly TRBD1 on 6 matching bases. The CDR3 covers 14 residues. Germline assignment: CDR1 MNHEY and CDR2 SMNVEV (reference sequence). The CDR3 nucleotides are TGTGCCAGCAGCACAGGGTTCGGAGGAAGCGAGCAGAACTTC. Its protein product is CASSTGFGGSEQNF.